These T cell receptor beta chains were read from a single sample in a study of T-cell reconstitution after alpha-beta-depleted transplantation in children. MiXCR, run by TCRdb on the PCR reads, gives a single entry per CDR3 protein. The sample carries more than 400,000 distinct CDR3 sequences, approximately 10% recorded once. The source was PBMCs, mostly from graft donor cells, collected 180 days after TCRalphabeta/CD19-depleted stem cell transplant. The source of these receptors is a female patient between 2 and 15 years old who had a stem cell transplant for aplastic anemia, so the T cells may come from the graft donor. Each CDR3 is given with its conserved first and last residue. The order of the fields is D gene, V gene, clone size, J gene, CDR3 DNA, CDR3 protein. The D gene is left open where the match is weak. A row's size may be missing; if present it is once, few, many or a size class.

D: .; V: TRBV29-1; size: many; J: TRBJ2-2; DNA: TGCAGCGTTCTTGGCGGCCATACCGGGGAGCTGTTTTTT; CDR3: CSVLGGHTGELFF
D: TRBD2; V: TRBV7-8; size: few; J: TRBJ2-3; DNA: TGTGCCAGCAGAGGACTAGCGGGGGGCCGTGGCACAGATACGCAGTATTTT; CDR3: CASRGLAGGRGTDTQYF
D: .; V: TRBV6-2/TRBV6-3; size: few; J: TRBJ2-7; DNA: TGTGCCAGCAGTTACTCATGGGGCCACGAGCAGTACTTC; CDR3: CASSYSWGHEQYF
D: .; V: TRBV29-1; size: many; J: TRBJ2-1; DNA: TGCAGCGTTGAGATGCCGCTCTCCTACAATGAGCAGTTCTTC; CDR3: CSVEMPLSYNEQFF
D: TRBD1; V: TRBV12-3/TRBV12-4; size: .; J: TRBJ1-5; DNA: TGTGCCAGCAGTTTATACAGGGGGGAACGGCCCCAGCATTTT; CDR3: CASSLYRGERPQHF
D: TRBD1; V: TRBV28; size: many; J: TRBJ2-7; DNA: TGTGCCAGCAGTCTTTACAGGGGCTTGGTTTACGAGCAGTACTTC; CDR3: CASSLYRGLVYEQYF
D: .; V: TRBV3-1; size: .; J: TRBJ2-3; DNA: TGTGCCAGCAGCCAAGACTGGGATGTCACAGATACGCAGTATTTT; CDR3: CASSQDWDVTDTQYF
D: .; V: TRBV20-1; size: few; J: TRBJ2-7; DNA: TGCAGTGCTAGAGCCGGGACGGACTACTACGAGCAGTACTTC; CDR3: CSARAGTDYYEQYF
D: TRBD2; V: TRBV5-6; size: .; J: TRBJ2-3; DNA: TGTGCCAGCAGCTCTAGGACTAGCGGGAGCTTATATACGCAGTATTTT; CDR3: CASSSRTSGSLYTQYF
D: .; V: TRBV7-3; size: few; J: TRBJ1-1; DNA: TGTGCCAGCAGCTTAAGTGGGAGATACCCGGGGACTGAAGCTTTCTTT; CDR3: CASSLSGRYPGTEAFF
D: TRBD1; V: TRBV19; size: .; J: TRBJ1-5; DNA: TGTGCCAGTGGAGACCGAGACAGGGATCAGCCCCAGCATTTT; CDR3: CASGDRDRDQPQHF
D: TRBD1; V: TRBV7-9; size: many; J: TRBJ1-4; DNA: TGTGCCAGCAGCCCGCCGGGGACAGGGGGCCAAAAACTGTTTTTT; CDR3: CASSPPGTGGQKLFF
D: TRBD1; V: TRBV29-1; size: few; J: TRBJ1-2; DNA: TGCAGCGCCGCCGGACAGGGTCGTGGTGGCTACACCTTC; CDR3: CSAAGQGRGGYTF
D: .; V: TRBV7-9; size: .; J: TRBJ1-2; DNA: TGTGCCAGCAGCTTAACTGCAGGGGTTTATGGCTACACCTTC; CDR3: CASSLTAGVYGYTF
D: TRBD2; V: TRBV29-1; size: few; J: TRBJ2-5; DNA: TGCAGCGGGGGCGGGACTAAAGAGACCCAGTACTTC; CDR3: CSGGGTKETQYF
D: .; V: TRBV6-1; size: .; J: TRBJ2-5; DNA: TGTGCCAGCAGTAGGAGGTCAGGGTGGGAGACCCAGTACTTC; CDR3: CASSRRSGWETQYF
D: .; V: TRBV20-1; size: many; J: TRBJ1-5; DNA: TGCAGTGCTAGTGCAGGGACATTCCAGCCCCAGCATTTT; CDR3: CSASAGTFQPQHF
D: .; V: TRBV15; size: many; J: TRBJ2-1; DNA: TGTGCCACCAGCAGAGAGGTTTCCAACAATGAGCAGTTCTTC; CDR3: CATSREVSNNEQFF